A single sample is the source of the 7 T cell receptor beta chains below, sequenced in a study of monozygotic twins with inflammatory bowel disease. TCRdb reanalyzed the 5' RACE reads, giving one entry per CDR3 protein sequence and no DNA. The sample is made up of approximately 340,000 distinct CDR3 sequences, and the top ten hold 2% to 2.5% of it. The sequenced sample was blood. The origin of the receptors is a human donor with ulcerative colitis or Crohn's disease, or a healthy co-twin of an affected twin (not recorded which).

CDR3 sequence reads: CASSRKSGRSTDTQYF. The V gene is TRBV4-3, the J gene TRBJ2-3. The CDR3 has 16 residues. CDR1 is LGHNA, CDR2 YSLEER, per germline.

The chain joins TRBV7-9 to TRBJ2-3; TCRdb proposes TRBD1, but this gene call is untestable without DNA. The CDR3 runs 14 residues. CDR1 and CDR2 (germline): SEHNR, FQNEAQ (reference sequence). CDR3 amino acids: CASSVGQAPDTQYF.

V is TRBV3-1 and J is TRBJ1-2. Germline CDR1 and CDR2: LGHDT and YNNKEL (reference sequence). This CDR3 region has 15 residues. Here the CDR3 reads CASSSTGWVGYGYTF. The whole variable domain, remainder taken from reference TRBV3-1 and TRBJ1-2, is DTAVSQTPKYLVTQMGNDKSIKCEQNLGHDTMYWYKQDSKKFLKIMFSYNNKELIINETVPNRFSPKSPDKAHLNLHINSLELGDSAVYFCASSSTGWVGYGYTFGSGTRLTVV.

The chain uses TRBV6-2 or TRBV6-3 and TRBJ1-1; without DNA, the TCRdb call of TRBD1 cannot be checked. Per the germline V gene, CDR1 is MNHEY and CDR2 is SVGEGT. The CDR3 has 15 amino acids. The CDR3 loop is CASRYEQGANTEAFF.

Here the CDR3 reads CASSVGAGPDFYGYTF. The chain has TRBV9 and TRBJ1-2. Germline loops: CDR1 SGDLS, CDR2 YYNGEE. The CDR3 has 16 residues.

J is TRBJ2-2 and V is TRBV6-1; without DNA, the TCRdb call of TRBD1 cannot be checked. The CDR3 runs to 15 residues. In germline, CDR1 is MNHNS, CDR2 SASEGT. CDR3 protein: CASSQAGGSLGELFF.

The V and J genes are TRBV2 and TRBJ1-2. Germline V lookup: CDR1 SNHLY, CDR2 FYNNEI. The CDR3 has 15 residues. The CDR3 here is CASSELHTSNYGYTF. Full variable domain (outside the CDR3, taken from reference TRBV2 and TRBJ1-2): EPEVTQTPSHQVTQMGQEVILRCVPISNHLYFYWYRQILGQKVEFLVSFYNNEISEKSEIFDDQFSVERPDGSNFTLKIRSTKLEDSAMYFCASSELHTSNYGYTFGSGTRLTVV.